This passage covers 29 T cell receptor beta chains from one sample sequenced in a study of T-cell reconstitution after alpha-beta-depleted transplantation in children. This sample's TCRbeta library carried unique molecular identifier barcodes. TCRdb recomputed calls from the PCR reads with MiXCR, one row per CDR3 protein. The table shows some 530,000 distinct CDR3 sequences, with about an eighth occurring only once. The starting material was PBMCs from the stem cell graft donor, obtained from the stem cell graft. The receptors stem from a human donor who donated a stem cell graft to a child with combined immunodeficiency.

In this sample, this clonotype turned up a few times. The chain employs TRBV7-2 and TRBJ2-7; TRBD1 agrees at 7 bases. With 5 bases clipped from V and 6 bases from J, the junction kept 19 bases outside the gene matches. CDR3 size: 17 residues. CDR1 and CDR2 (germline): SGHTA, FQGNSA. For the CDR3, the DNA is TGTGCCAGCAGCCTTAACCCACGACAGGGATTAAAGAGCGAGCAGTACTTC. Its translation: CASSLNPRQGLKSEQYF.

Ten or more counts support this clonotype. CDR3 nucleotides: TGCGCCAGCCGGAGGGGAGAGGAGACCCAGTACTTC. It is translated as CASRRGEETQYF. The V and J genes are TRBV5-1 and TRBJ2-5; the D gene is possibly TRBD2 (6 bases). Trimming left V 7 bases short and J 5 bases short, with 12 bases between. The length of the CDR3 is 12 residues. Germline V gene lookup returns CDR1 SGHRS and CDR2 YFSETQ. The full variable domain, completed using reference TRBV5-1 and TRBJ2-5, is KAGVTQTPRYLIKTRGQQVTLSCSPISGHRSVSWYQQTPGQGLQFLFEYFSETQRNKGNFPGRFSGRQFSNSRSEMNVSTLELGDSALYLCASRRGEETQYFGPGTRLLVL.

The table lists this clonotype with a few counts. V is TRBV12-3 or TRBV12-4 and J is TRBJ2-5; 10 bases map to TRBD2. The CDR3 length is 15 residues. The J segment lost 1 base and the V segment lost 5 bases, leaving 4 bases of the junction unmatched. For the CDR3, the DNA is TGTGCCAGCAGTACAGCGGGAGGGGGCCAAGAGACCCAGTACTTC. Encoded protein: CASSTAGGGQETQYF.

This clonotype was recorded many times. J is TRBJ2-3 and V is TRBV12-3 or TRBV12-4; D possibly uses TRBD1 or TRBD2 (5 bases each). The V end lost 6 bases, the J end lost 2 bases, and 12 bases lay between the germline ends. CDR3 size: 14 residues. CDR3 loop: CASRPGTNTDTQYF. CDR3 nucleotides: TGTGCCAGCAGACCTGGGACGAACACAGATACGCAGTATTTT.

This clonotype was observed many times. It is unclear where the CDR3 begins or ends on the DNA, so no DNA is shown, and the CDR3 is as TCRdb lists it. The rearrangement links TRBV12-3 or TRBV12-4 to TRBJ2-4. The CDR3 numbers 12 amino acids, ends counted. CDR3: CASSLAQAIQYF.

This clonotype was seen more than once but under ten times. The genes are TRBV4-3 and TRBJ2-1, with 12 bases fitting TRBD1. V dropped 0 bases and J dropped 1; count of bases not matched to a gene: 7. The CDR3 loop spans 19 amino acids. Germline assignment: CDR1 LGHNA and CDR2 YSLEER. This CDR3 reads CASSQDIAGQGASYNEQFF. The CDR3 nucleotides read TGCGCCAGCAGCCAAGACATTGCGGGACAGGGGGCTTCCTACAATGAGCAGTTCTTC.

This clonotype occurred many times. The chain couples TRBV4-3 to TRBJ1-1; D possibly corresponds to TRBD1 (6 bases). CDR1 is LGHNA and CDR2 is YSLEER in the germline V gene. The CDR3 has 16 residues. Trimming shortened V by 1 base and J by 0 bases, and 12 bases separated the two germline ends. The chain's CDR3 is CASSQVYGTMNTEAFF. The CDR3 coding sequence is TGCGCCAGCAGCCAAGTTTATGGGACAATGAACACTGAAGCTTTCTTT.

In this sample, this clonotype turned up many times. CDR3 protein: CASSQDPGGETQYF. CDR3 DNA sequence: TGTGCCAGCAGCCAGGACCCCGGGGGGGAGACCCAGTACTTC. V is TRBV12-3 or TRBV12-4 and J is TRBJ2-5; 7 bases agree with TRBD2. With 6 bases clipped from V and 5 bases from J, the junction kept 9 bases outside the gene matches. This CDR3 region has 14 residues.

This chain uses TRBV18 with TRBJ2-3, with 7 bases aligning to TRBD2. The germline CDR1 and CDR2 sequences are KGHSH and LQKENI. This CDR3 spans 15 amino acids. V was clipped by 5 bases and J by 6 bases; unmatched bases: 11. The CDR3 is CASSTERGPTDTQYF. CDR3 nucleotides: TGTGCCAGCTCAACAGAGCGGGGCCCCACGGATACGCAGTATTTT.

This clonotype occurred many times. The CDR3 reads CASSLGLVPYEQYF. Here the CDR3 DNA reads TGTGCCAGCAGCTTAGGGCTAGTTCCCTACGAGCAGTACTTC. This rearrangement joins TRBV7-9 to TRBJ2-7; D ambiguous. Germline V gene lookup returns CDR1 SEHNR and CDR2 FQNEAQ (reference sequence). V was trimmed by 1 base and J by 2 bases, leaving 9 bases between them. The CDR3 extends over 14 amino acids.

This clonotype was counted between two and nine times. V gene TRBV15 combines with J gene TRBJ2-7; D is tentatively TRBD1 or TRBD2 (5 bases each). This CDR3 is built from 14 residues. CDR1 is LNHNV and CDR2 is YYDKDF in the germline V gene (reference sequence). Trimming cost V 1 base and J 5 bases, with 12 bases left between them. CDR3 sequence reads: CATSRVRGRDEQYF. The CDR3 nucleotides are TGTGCCACCAGCAGAGTTCGGGGCAGGGACGAGCAGTACTTC.

The chain couples TRBV6-6 to TRBJ2-7; TRBD1 is a possible D gene (6 bases). Trimming stripped 4 bases from V and 7 bases from J, with 11 bases between. From germline, CDR1 is MNHNY and CDR2 SVGAGI (reference sequence). CDR3 size: 12 residues. CDR3 nucleotides: TGTGCCAGCAGTTCTGGGGGCGAAGAGCAGTACTTC. Translating gives CASSSGGEEQYF.

This clonotype was detected a few times. The chain couples TRBV7-3 to TRBJ2-1; D remains unclear. The CDR3 is made up of 13 amino acids. Germline assignment: CDR1 SGHTA and CDR2 FQGTGA. V was shortened by 5 bases and J by 6 bases, with 11 bases between the two germline ends. CDR3 in amino acids: CASSLGMGNEQFF. The CDR3, as DNA: TGTGCCAGCAGCCTGGGAATGGGCAATGAGCAGTTCTTC.

This clonotype was recorded a few times. The V and J genes are TRBV12-3 or TRBV12-4 and TRBJ2-2, with D possibly matching TRBD2 (7 bases). This CDR3 is built from 17 residues. V was clipped by 3 bases and J by 2 bases, with 16 bases between them. The CDR3 sequence is CASSFVAGAQNTGELFF. The CDR3 DNA sequence: TGTGCCAGCAGTTTTGTGGCGGGGGCCCAAAACACCGGGGAGCTGTTTTTT.

There are a few counts of this clonotype. The rearrangement joins TRBV12-3 or TRBV12-4 to TRBJ2-5; D gene ambiguous. Trimming left V 3 bases short and J 4 bases short, with 9 bases between. The CDR3 is 13 residues long. DNA for the CDR3: TGTGCCAGCAGTTTCGGGTCAGGAGAGACCCAGTACTTC. This sequence encodes CASSFGSGETQYF.

This clonotype came up many times. The CDR3 loop reads CASSHHDSYEQYF. In DNA form, the CDR3 reads TGTGCCAGCAGCCATCACGATTCCTACGAGCAGTACTTC. The chain combines TRBV3-1 with TRBJ2-7; D is ambiguous. CDR1 and CDR2 from the germline V gene are LGHDT and YNNKEL (reference sequence). This CDR3 region has 13 residues. Trimming removed 3 bases at V and 1 base at J, with 7 bases between.

This clonotype was detected a few times. The V call is TRBV12-3 or TRBV12-4, the J call TRBJ2-1; D may be TRBD1 (6 bases). There are 14 residues in the CDR3. V lost 7 bases and J 0 bases, leaving 10 bases between the germline ends. The CDR3: CASTDRSSYNEQFF. Written as DNA, the CDR3 is TGTGCCAGCACGGACAGAAGCTCCTACAATGAGCAGTTCTTC.

This clonotype was found a few times. This sequence joins TRBV30 and TRBJ2-7; 9 bases are shared with TRBD1. The CDR3 runs to 13 residues. Looked up from germline, CDR1 is GTSNPN and CDR2 is SVGIG (reference sequence). The J segment lost 5 bases and the V segment lost 4 bases, leaving 6 bases of the junction unmatched. This CDR3 reads CAWKVTGGNEQYF. As DNA, the CDR3 is TGTGCCTGGAAGGTAACAGGGGGCAACGAGCAGTACTTC.

This clonotype was observed at least ten times. This chain connects TRBV7-2 to TRBJ2-7; D might be TRBD1 or TRBD2, each matching 5 bases. CDR3 length: 15 residues. Trimming cost V 1 base and J 2 bases, with 12 bases left between them. Germline CDR1 and CDR2: SGHTA and FQGNSA. The CDR3 sequence: CASSLEGTGPYEQYF. In nucleotides, the CDR3 is TGTGCCAGCAGCTTAGAAGGGACGGGCCCCTACGAGCAGTACTTC.

In this sample, this clonotype turned up many times. The chain recombines TRBV10-3 with TRBJ2-4; tentative D call: TRBD1 (5 bases). CDR3 length: 15 residues. Trimming stripped 6 bases from V and 1 base from J, with 13 bases between. Germline V gene sequence: CDR1 ENHRY, CDR2 SYGVKD. The CDR3 reads CAIRDTRLAKNIQYF. The DNA of the CDR3 is TGTGCCATCAGGGACACCCGACTGGCCAAAAACATTCAGTACTTC.

The chain combines TRBV15 with TRBJ2-2; D possibly corresponds to TRBD1 (5 bases). CDR3 length: 18 residues. Trimming pared 6 bases from V and 1 base from J, leaving 21 bases between. Germline CDR1 and CDR2: LNHNV and YYDKDF (reference sequence). The CDR3 here is CATSQRLYKGKNTGELFF. The CDR3 DNA sequence: TGTGCCACCAGTCAGAGACTCTATAAGGGGAAGAACACCGGGGAGCTGTTTTTT.

Comment on this clonotype: This sequence may be a read error, since a much larger clone differs from it by one base. The chain couples TRBV7-9 to TRBJ2-3; 7 nucleotides align to TRBD1. Per the germline V gene, CDR1 is SEHNR and CDR2 is FQNEAQ (reference sequence). This CDR3 has 15 residues. Germline trimming cut 5 bases from V and 2 bases from J; bases unmatched to any gene: 7. The CDR3 DNA reads TGTGCCAGCAGCGCTCCGGGACAGTCCACAGATACGCAGTATTTT. The encoded protein is CASSAPGQSTDTQYF.

V usage is TRBV12-3 or TRBV12-4 and J usage is TRBJ2-5, with 7 bases matching TRBD1. V shed 2 bases and J 4 bases; nucleotides not matched to a gene: 10. CDR3 size: 16 residues. CDR3 residues: CASSLRATGLGETQYF. CDR3 nucleotides: TGTGCCAGCAGTTTACGGGCGACAGGGCTGGGAGAGACCCAGTACTTC.

At least ten counts were recorded for this clonotype. V and J are TRBV7-2 and TRBJ2-7; 7 nucleotides align to TRBD1. Germline V CDR1 and CDR2: SGHTA, FQGNSA. The CDR3 covers 11 residues. Losses at the gene ends were 4 bases for V and 10 bases for J; bases not matched to a gene: 4. For the CDR3, the DNA is TGTGCCAGCAGCTCCTGGGACAGTCAGTACTTC. It codes for CASSSWDSQYF.

This clonotype was picked up many times. J is TRBJ2-1 and V is TRBV12-3 or TRBV12-4, with 8 bases fitting TRBD1. The junction had 19 bases not matched to a gene; V was cut back by 6 bases and J by 6 bases. The CDR3 consists of 18 residues. CDR3 loop: CASSVTGGEAYNLNEQFF. The CDR3 DNA sequence: TGTGCCAGCAGCGTTACAGGGGGTGAGGCCTACAATCTCAATGAGCAGTTCTTC.

A word on this clonotype: This may be a read error, as it is one base from a much larger clone. The chain carries TRBV6-1 and TRBJ2-1; D is unclear. The CDR3 runs 13 residues. The germline gives CDR1 MNHNS, CDR2 SASEGT. V was pared by 8 bases and J by 8 bases, with 16 bases between. For the CDR3, the DNA is TGTGCCAGCGGTCCCCAACACGGGTATGAGCAGTTCTTC. Protein product: CASGPQHGYEQFF.

This clonotype appeared many times. The rearrangement uses TRBV12-3 or TRBV12-4 and TRBJ1-1, with TRBD1 identical over 7 bases. J was trimmed by 4 bases and V by 7 bases; bases with no gene match: 12. This CDR3 comprises 15 residues. The CDR3 protein is CASKSTGMLRTEAFF. The CDR3 DNA reads as TGTGCCAGCAAATCGACAGGGATGTTGCGCACTGAAGCTTTCTTT.

This clonotype was seen at least ten times. The chain is built from TRBV24-1 and TRBJ1-2; maybe TRBD1 (5 bases). Germline CDR1 reads KGHDR; CDR2 reads SFDVKD. Trimming cost V 9 bases and J 6 bases, with 10 bases left between them. The CDR3 is made up of 11 amino acids. The CDR3 region has the DNA TGTGCCACCTCCGGGGGTGATGGCTACACCTTC. This translates into CATSGGDGYTF.

This clonotype has only a few counts. V and J are TRBV11-2 and TRBJ2-6, with a possible D match to TRBD1 (6 bases). The germline gives CDR1 SGHAT, CDR2 FQNNGV. The ends were cut back, 2 bases at V and 0 bases at J, with 17 bases in the middle. CDR3 length: 19 residues. DNA of the CDR3: TGTGCCAGCAGCTTATCAGGGGCGGTTCGGTTCTCTGGGGCCAACGTCCTGACTTTC. Its protein product is CASSLSGAVRFSGANVLTF.